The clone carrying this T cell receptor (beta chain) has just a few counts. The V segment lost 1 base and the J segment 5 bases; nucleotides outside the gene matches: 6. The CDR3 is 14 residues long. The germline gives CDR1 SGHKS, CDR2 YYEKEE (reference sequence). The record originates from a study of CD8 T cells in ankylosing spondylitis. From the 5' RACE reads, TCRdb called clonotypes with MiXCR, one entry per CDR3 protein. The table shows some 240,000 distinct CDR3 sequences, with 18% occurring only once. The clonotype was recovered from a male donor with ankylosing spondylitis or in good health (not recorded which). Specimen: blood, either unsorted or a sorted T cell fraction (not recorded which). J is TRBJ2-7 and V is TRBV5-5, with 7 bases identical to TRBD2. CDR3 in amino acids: CASSLYAGEDEQYF. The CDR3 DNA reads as TGTGCCAGCAGCTTGTACGCGGGAGAGGACGAGCAGTACTTC.